One sample yielded the 25 T cell receptor beta chains listed below, sequenced in a study of blood T cell repertoires in COVID-19. Here immunoSEQ multiplex PCR was the method, and the copy in TCRdb shows in-frame clones only, minus some. The table has around 310,000 clones, 70% to 90% seen once; the top ten hold under 15%. Sequencing was performed on peripheral blood. Every receptor here comes from a woman aged 55-70 years with acute or convalescent COVID-19.

A single count supports this clone. The V and J genes are TRBV28 and TRBJ2-1; possible D gene TRBD2, 6 bases. Trimming stripped 1 base from V and 6 bases from J, with 10 bases between. The CDR3 extends over 14 amino acids. The V gene's germline CDR1 is MDHEN and CDR2 SYDVKM. The CDR3 bases are TGTGCCAGCAGTTTATTCCATAGCGGCAATGAGCAGTTCTTC. It specifies CASSLFHSGNEQFF.

The gene calls are TRBV6-7 and TRBJ2-7; 9 nucleotides line up with TRBD2. TRBV6-7 qualifies as an ORF whose function is uncertain. The CDR3 has 15 residues. The V segment lost 8 bases and the J segment 4 bases; nucleotides outside the gene matches: 12. The CDR3 sequence is CASEELAGSGYEQYF. The CDR3 nucleotides read TGTGCCAGCGAGGAGCTAGCGGGAAGTGGATACGAGCAGTACTTC.

This clone was observed a few times. The chain is built from TRBV11-1 and TRBJ1-3, with D hard to call. The germline CDR1 and CDR2 sequences are SGHAT and FQDESV (reference sequence). V gave up 7 bases and J gave up 4 bases, with 14 bases separating them. The length of the CDR3 is 14 residues. CDR3 residues: CASNDRTGGNTIYF. The DNA of the CDR3 is TGTGCCAGCAACGACCGGACGGGAGGAAACACCATATATTTT.

The chain is built from TRBV4-2 and TRBJ2-7; TRBD1 matches 10 bases. The V and J ends lost 4 bases and 5 bases, in that order; junction bases with no gene match: 8. This CDR3 region has 15 residues. The germline V gene has CDR1 LGHNA and CDR2 YNFKEQ. For the CDR3, the DNA is TGTGCCAGCAGCCCCCTGGGACAGGGGATCCACGAGCAGTACTTC. This codes for CASSPLGQGIHEQYF.

Written as DNA, the CDR3 is TGTGCCAGCAAGCAGCAGGTTGATAATGAAAAACTGTTTTTT. Translating it yields CASKQQVDNEKLFF. The V call is TRBV2, the J call TRBJ1-4; D gene unclear. V was trimmed by 7 bases and J by 4 bases, leaving 13 bases between them. This CDR3 spans 14 amino acids. Germline V gene data show CDR1 as SNHLY and CDR2 as FYNNEI. The full variable domain, rest sourced from reference TRBV2 and TRBJ1-4, is EPEVTQTPSHQVTQMGQEVILRCVPISNHLYFYWYRQILGQKVEFLVSFYNNEISEKSEIFDDQFSVERPDGSNFTLKIRSTKLEDSAMYFCASKQQVDNEKLFFGSGTQLSVL.

The chain employs TRBV10-3 and TRBJ1-2; tentative D call: TRBD1 (5 bases). V lost 6 bases and J 2 bases, leaving 7 bases between the germline ends. This CDR3 contains 12 residues. Looked up from germline, CDR1 is ENHRY and CDR2 is SYGVKD. The CDR3 bases are TGTGCCATCAGCGGACAAAACTATGGCTACACCTTC. It is translated as CAISGQNYGYTF.

This rearrangement joins TRBV6-4 to TRBJ2-1; TRBD2 matches at 9 bases. The V and J ends lost 2 bases and 9 bases, in that order; junction bases with no gene match: 5. The CDR3 has 14 amino acids. CDR1 is MRHNA and CDR2 is SNTAGT in the germline V gene. DNA for the CDR3: TGTGCCAGCAGTGACGGGGCGGGGGGGCGTGAGCAGTTCTTC. Encoded protein: CASSDGAGGREQFF.

The chain couples TRBV5-1 to TRBJ1-5; TRBD1 matches at 7 bases. This CDR3 contains 14 residues. The junction had 6 bases not matched to a gene; V was cut back by 4 bases and J by 5 bases. Germline V gene lookup returns CDR1 SGHRS and CDR2 YFSETQ. The CDR3 spells CASSQAGTDQPQHF. CDR3 bases: TGCGCCAGCAGCCAAGCCGGGACAGATCAGCCCCAGCATTTT.

The chain is built from TRBV5-1 and TRBJ2-5; tentatively, D is TRBD1 (6 bases). V dropped 4 bases and J dropped 2 bases, with 12 bases sitting between them. The germline V gene has CDR1 SGHRS and CDR2 YFSETQ. This CDR3 region has 14 residues. The CDR3 loop reads CASSPGTQQETQYF. In DNA form, the CDR3 reads TGCGCCAGCAGCCCCGGGACACAACAAGAGACCCAGTACTTC.

The chain couples TRBV27 to TRBJ1-2, with a weak D call TRBD1 (5 bases). Germline V gene data show CDR1 as MNHEY and CDR2 as SMNVEV (reference sequence). Trimming left V 3 bases short and J 2 bases short, with 13 bases between. This CDR3 region has 15 residues. The CDR3 sequence: CASSFYPGVNYGYTF. CDR3 bases: TGTGCCAGCAGTTTCTATCCGGGGGTAAACTATGGCTACACCTTC.

The chain uses TRBV3-1 (or the pseudogene TRBV3-2) and TRBJ2-7; 11 bases align to TRBD2. Trimming took 4 bases from V and 7 from J; bases not matched to a gene: 9. Looked up from germline, CDR1 is LGHDT and CDR2 is YNNKEL (reference sequence). The CDR3 runs to 15 residues. This CDR3 reads CASSLRLAGPLEQYF. In DNA, the CDR3 is TGTGCCAGCAGCCTACGACTAGCGGGGCCGCTAGAGCAGTACTTC.

This rearrangement joins TRBV29-1 to TRBJ1-1; D perhaps matches TRBD1 (6 bases). Germline V CDR1 and CDR2: SQVTM, ANQGSEA. V lost 5 bases and J lost 3, with 25 bases in between. CDR3 length: 17 amino acids. CDR3 protein: CSVSLVTGFITDTEAFF. The CDR3, as DNA: TGCAGCGTTAGCTTGGTGACAGGCTTTATAACGGACACTGAAGCTTTCTTT. Drawing the rest from reference TRBV29-1 and TRBJ1-1, the complete variable domain is SAVISQKPSRDICQRGTSLTIQCQVDSQVTMMFWYRQQPGQSLTLIATANQGSEATYESGFVIDKFPISRPNLTFSTLTVSNMSPEDSSIYLCSVSLVTGFITDTEAFFGQGTRLTVV.

A note on this clone: The sample carries other DNA sequences with the same CDR3. This chain links TRBV3-1 (or the pseudogene TRBV3-2) with TRBJ2-2, with TRBD1 matching over 7 bases. J was trimmed by 1 base and V by 4 bases; bases with no gene match: 3. The CDR3 contains 15 residues. Germline assignment: CDR1 LGHDT and CDR2 YNNKEL (reference sequence). DNA of the CDR3: TGTGCCAGCAGCCCTACAGGGGTGAACACCGGGGAGCTGTTTTTT. Its protein product is CASSPTGVNTGELFF.

In this sample, this clone turned up a few times. V usage is TRBV7-2 and J usage is TRBJ1-1, with D perhaps TRBD1 (5 bases). CDR1 and CDR2 from the germline V gene are SGHTA and FQGNSA. V gave up 5 bases and J gave up 6 bases, with 16 bases separating them. The CDR3 is 14 residues long. The CDR3 DNA sequence: TGTGCCAGCAGCCCCCGTGGGGGGAGGGCTGAAGCTTTCTTT. Protein sequence: CASSPRGGRAEAFF. The full variable domain, with the rest looked up from reference TRBV7-2 and TRBJ1-1, is GAGVSQSPSNKVTEKGKDVELRCDPISGHTALYWYRQSLGQGLEFLIYFQGNSAPDKSGLPSDRFSAERTGGSVSTLTIQRTQQEDSAVYLCASSPRGGRAEAFFGQGTRLTVV.

The chain uses TRBV5-1 and TRBJ2-1; a weak D match, TRBD1 (6 bases). This CDR3 comprises 15 residues. V lost 5 bases to trimming and J lost 1 base, with 13 bases between them. Germline V CDR1 and CDR2: SGHRS, YFSETQ. CDR3 sequence reads: CASSKTGISYNEQFF. In DNA, the CDR3 is TGCGCCAGCAGTAAGACAGGCATTTCCTACAATGAGCAGTTCTTC.

This chain connects TRBV2 to TRBJ2-7; D might be TRBD2 (6 bases). This CDR3 has 12 amino acids. V shed 8 bases and J shed 2 bases, with 10 bases lying between them. CDR1 and CDR2 from the germline V gene are SNHLY and FYNNEI. The CDR3 reads CASGGGPYEQYF. CDR3 in DNA: TGTGCCAGCGGAGGAGGGCCCTACGAGCAGTACTTC.

This clone occurred a few times. This chain links TRBV18 with TRBJ2-7, with TRBD1 matching over 8 bases. This CDR3 region has 15 residues. Germline V gives CDR1 KGHSH, CDR2 LQKENI. V lost 3 bases to trimming and J lost 2 bases; unmatched junction nucleotides: 6. The CDR3 here is CASSPPDRAPYEQYF. In DNA, the CDR3 is TGTGCCAGCTCACCCCCGGACAGGGCCCCCTACGAGCAGTACTTC.

The chain uses TRBV4-3 and TRBJ1-3, with D hard to call. The germline V gene has CDR1 LGHNA and CDR2 YSLEER. The length of the CDR3 is 17 residues. Deletions cut 2 bases from V and 0 bases from J, with 14 bases between. The DNA of the CDR3 is TGCGCCAGCAGCCAATTCTCAAGAGGAAACTCTGGAAACACCATATATTTT. This gives the protein CASSQFSRGNSGNTIYF.

The V and J genes are TRBV5-1 and TRBJ2-3; 11 nucleotides line up with TRBD2. The V gene's germline CDR1 is SGHRS and CDR2 YFSETQ. V was clipped by 5 bases and J by 0 bases; unmatched bases: 5. There are 16 residues in the CDR3. The DNA for the CDR3 is TGCGCCAGCAGACGGACTAGCGGGCTCAGCACAGATACGCAGTATTTT. Protein sequence: CASRRTSGLSTDTQYF.

The rearrangement joins TRBV5-5 to TRBJ2-3; a possible D gene is TRBD1 (6 bases). Germline loops: CDR1 SGHKS, CDR2 YYEKEE (reference sequence). The CDR3 totals 15 residues. V was clipped by 3 bases and J by 2 bases, with 13 bases between them. CDR3 sequence reads: CASSSSDSYTDTQYF. The CDR3 DNA reads TGTGCCAGCAGCTCCTCGGACAGTTACACAGATACGCAGTATTTT.

V gene TRBV3-1 (or the pseudogene TRBV3-2) combines with J gene TRBJ1-1, with D perhaps matching TRBD1 (5 bases). V gave up 1 base and J gave up 1 base, with 10 bases separating them. The CDR3 extends over 15 amino acids. Germline CDR1 LGHDT, CDR2 YNNKEL (reference sequence). The CDR3 region has the DNA TGTGCCAGCAGCCAAGTTGCCAGGGCGAACACTGAAGCTTTCTTT. Encoded protein: CASSQVARANTEAFF.

The chain has TRBV7-3 and TRBJ1-2, with 8 bases fitting TRBD1. V shed 5 bases, J shed 6 bases, and the junction held 5 bases outside the gene matches. CDR1 is SGHTA, CDR2 FQGTGA, per germline. CDR3 length: 13 amino acids. CDR3 in amino acids: CASSADRGNGYTF. Here the CDR3 DNA reads TGTGCCAGCAGCGCAGACAGGGGTAATGGCTACACCTTC. Drawing the rest from reference TRBV7-3 and TRBJ1-2, the complete variable domain is GAGVSQTPSNKVTEKGKYVELRCDPISGHTALYWYRQSLGQGPEFLIYFQGTGAADDSGLPNDRFFAVRPEGSVSTLKIQRTERGDSAVYLCASSADRGNGYTFGSGTRLTVV.

J is TRBJ2-3 and V is TRBV5-1, with a weak D call TRBD1 (6 bases). The CDR3 length is 15 residues. CDR1 and CDR2 from the germline V gene are SGHRS and YFSETQ. V was pared by 3 bases and J by 2 bases, with 13 bases between. DNA for the CDR3: TGCGCCAGCAGCTCCACAGGGTCTACCACAGATACGCAGTATTTT. It yields the protein CASSSTGSTTDTQYF.

The rearrangement uses TRBV19 and TRBJ1-1; unclear D gene. Trimming cost V 4 bases and J 1 base, with 7 bases left between them. CDR3 length equals 13 residues. Germline V gene lookup returns CDR1 LNHDA and CDR2 SQIVND (reference sequence). CDR3: CASSTSRNTEAFF. CDR3 bases: TGTGCCAGTAGTACTTCCCGGAACACTGAAGCTTTCTTT. Full variable domain (rest looked up from reference TRBV19 and TRBJ1-1): DGGITQSPKYLFRKEGQNVTLSCEQNLNHDAMYWYRQDPGQGLRLIYYSQIVNDFQKGDIAEGYSVSREKKESFPLTVTSAQKNPTAFYLCASSTSRNTEAFFGQGTRLTVV.

The sample holds a few counts of this clone. The chain joins TRBV2 to TRBJ1-5; 8 positions agree with TRBD1. CDR3 size: 13 residues. Germline loops: CDR1 SNHLY, CDR2 FYNNEI. V shed 7 bases, J shed 4 bases, and the junction held 3 bases outside the gene matches. The CDR3 coding sequence is TGTGCCAGCAAGGACAGGGCAAATCAGCCCCAGCATTTT. This translates into CASKDRANQPQHF.